Ten or more counts support the clone carrying this T cell receptor (beta chain). Its target is unknown. Amplified TCR beta CDR3 regions derived from RNA transcripts. First-round RT-PCR targeting the TCR CDR3 was performed with the HTBI primer set. MiXCR, applied by TCRdb to the multiplex PCR reads, yields one record per CDR3 protein. The table has roughly 510,000 distinct CDR3 sequences, less than 25% seen once. The CDR3 extends over 11 amino acids. V was trimmed by 5 bases and J by 3 bases, leaving 8 bases between them. Germline V gene data show CDR1 as DFQATT and CDR2 as SNEGSKA (reference sequence). The sample is drawn from a study of T cells in Graves' hyperthyroidism and ophthalmopathy. Overall study findings and caveats: Separation of ophthalmopathy from stable hyperthyroidism was achieved by a 13 V-J model. Model output signaled ophthalmopathy a median roughly 6.5 months ahead of onset. Most thyroid clonotypes expanded above 0.001 were also detected in blood.

The TCR was taken from a man between 18 and 29 years old with Graves' hyperthyroidism. V and J are TRBV20-1 and TRBJ2-7; D possibly corresponds to TRBD1 (6 bases). The specimen was blood. The CDR3 reads CSARQDYEQYF. The CDR3 DNA sequence: TGCAGTGCTCGACAGGACTACGAGCAGTACTTC.